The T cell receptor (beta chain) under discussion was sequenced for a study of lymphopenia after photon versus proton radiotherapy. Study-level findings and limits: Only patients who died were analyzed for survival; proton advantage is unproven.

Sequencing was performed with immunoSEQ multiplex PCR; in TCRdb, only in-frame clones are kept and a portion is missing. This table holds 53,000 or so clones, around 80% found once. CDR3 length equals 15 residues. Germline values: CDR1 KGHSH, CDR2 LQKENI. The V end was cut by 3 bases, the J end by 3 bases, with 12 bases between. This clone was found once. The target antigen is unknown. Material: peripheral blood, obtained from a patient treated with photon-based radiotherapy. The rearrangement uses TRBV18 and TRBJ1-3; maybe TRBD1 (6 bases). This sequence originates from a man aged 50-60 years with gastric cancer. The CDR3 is CASSPPLDSGNTIYF. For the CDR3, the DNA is TGTGCCAGCTCACCTCCCTTGGACAGTGGAAACACCATATATTTT.